The 16 T cell receptor beta chains listed next were all sequenced from one sample in a study of T cells in Graves' hyperthyroidism and ophthalmopathy. Amplified regions were TCR beta CDR3 sequences from RNA transcripts. TCR CDR3 regions were first amplified by RT-PCR with HTBI primers. MiXCR, run by TCRdb on the multiplex PCR reads, gives a single entry per CDR3 protein. The data contain approximately 490,000 distinct CDR3 sequences, approximately 23% of them seen just once; the ten biggest clones take up under 55%. The sample consisted of blood. These receptor sequences come from a woman between 70 and 85 years old with Graves' ophthalmopathy.

This clonotype was seen more than once but under ten times. J is TRBJ2-3 and V is TRBV6-2 or TRBV6-3; D unclear. The ends were cut back, 3 bases at V and 1 base at J, with 11 bases in the middle. The germline V gene has CDR1 MNHEY and CDR2 SVGEGT. This CDR3 is built from 15 residues. DNA for the CDR3: TGTGCCAGCAGTTATGGGCGAACGGGCACAGATACGCAGTATTTT. Translating gives CASSYGRTGTDTQYF.

In the case of this clonotype: This may arise from a read error, as a much more abundant clone is one base away. The chain carries TRBV12-3 or TRBV12-4 and TRBJ1-1; the match to TRBD1 covers 7 bases. This CDR3 contains 14 residues. Trimming removed 2 bases from V and 4 bases from J; junction bases left unmatched: 4. The CDR3 DNA reads as TGTGCCAGCAGTTTACCAGGGGGGAGCACTGAAGCTTTCTTT. It translates to CASSLPGGSTEAFF.

This clonotype occurred many times. The chain carries TRBV27 and TRBJ2-1; 11 positions match TRBD2. CDR1 and CDR2 (germline): MNHEY, SMNVEV (reference sequence). The trim removed 2 bases at V and 10 bases at J, leaving 4 bases unmatched. CDR3 size: 14 residues. The DNA of the CDR3 is TGTGCCAGCAGTTTACTAGCGGGAGGACGGGAGCAGTTCTTC. The encoded protein is CASSLLAGGREQFF.

This clonotype was observed a few times. The chain is built from TRBV5-1 and TRBJ2-1, with D tentatively TRBD1 (8 bases). Looked up from germline, CDR1 is SGHRS and CDR2 is YFSETQ. Trimming removed 0 bases at V and 8 bases at J, with 12 bases between. The CDR3 extends over 14 amino acids. The CDR3 nucleotides are TGCGCCAGCAGCTTGGGACAGGGGAGGGATGAGCAGTTCTTC. This encodes CASSLGQGRDEQFF.

This rearrangement joins TRBV6-1 to TRBJ2-1; 11 bases are a match to TRBD1. The CDR3 runs to 15 residues. Unmatched junction bases numbered 6, after V lost 5 bases and J lost 6 bases. CDR1 and CDR2 (germline): MNHNS, SASEGT. The CDR3 region has the DNA TGTGCCAGCAGTCGGACAGGGGGCAATCGCAATGAGCAGTTCTTC. Protein sequence: CASSRTGGNRNEQFF.

The table lists this clonotype with a few counts. V gene TRBV27 combines with J gene TRBJ1-2; the match to TRBD1 covers 8 bases. Germline CDR1 reads MNHEY; CDR2 reads SMNVEV (reference sequence). The J segment lost 7 bases and the V segment lost 1 base, leaving 5 bases of the junction unmatched. The CDR3 has 14 residues. The CDR3: CASSLLRQGSGYTF. In DNA, the CDR3 is TGTGCCAGCAGTTTATTGAGACAGGGGTCTGGCTACACCTTC.

This chain connects TRBV19 to TRBJ2-1, with 7 bases matching TRBD1. V dropped 5 bases and J dropped 0; count of bases not matched to a gene: 10. The length of the CDR3 is 17 residues. The germline CDR1 and CDR2 sequences are LNHDA and SQIVND (reference sequence). CDR3 residues: CASSHSTGLASYNEQFF. The CDR3 nucleotides read TGTGCCAGTAGTCACTCGACAGGGCTAGCCTCCTACAATGAGCAGTTCTTC.

This rearrangement joins TRBV7-2 to TRBJ1-2; D gene uncertain. The germline gives CDR1 SGHTA, CDR2 FQGNSA. V dropped 6 bases and J dropped 5 bases, with 16 bases sitting between them. This CDR3 is 14 amino acids long. Written as DNA, the CDR3 is TGTGCCAGCAGTCAAACGGCCGCTTATTATGGCTACACCTTC. Protein sequence: CASSQTAAYYGYTF.

This clonotype has just a few counts. The chain links TRBV6-1 to TRBJ1-3; D is undetermined. CDR1 is MNHNS and CDR2 is SASEGT in the germline V gene. With 6 bases removed from V and 0 bases from J, the gap between germline ends came to 12 bases. The CDR3 is made up of 15 amino acids. As DNA, the CDR3 is TGTGCCAGCAGGGGCATCTTTCACTCTGGAAACACCATATATTTT. Translation: CASRGIFHSGNTIYF.

The chain joins TRBV6-5 to TRBJ1-5; D is unresolved. With 2 bases removed from V and 6 bases from J, the gap between germline ends came to 8 bases. The germline V gene has CDR1 MNHEY and CDR2 SVGAGI. The CDR3 sequence is 13 residues long. CDR3 residues: CASSYTGGQPQHF. In DNA, the CDR3 is TGTGCCAGCAGTTACACGGGCGGTCAGCCCCAGCATTTT.

This clonotype was seen ten or more times. This sequence joins TRBV27 and TRBJ1-1; D is undetermined. V lost 3 bases and J 2 bases, leaving 10 bases between the germline ends. The CDR3 consists of 14 residues. Germline CDR1 is MNHEY and CDR2 is SMNVEV (reference sequence). CDR3 loop: CASSLVGYNTEAFF. Written as DNA, the CDR3 is TGTGCCAGCAGTTTGGTAGGTTACAACACTGAAGCTTTCTTT.

The CDR3 reads CSASSPPSRGEQYF. The CDR3 DNA reads as TGCAGTGCCAGCTCACCACCAAGCCGAGGGGAGCAGTACTTC. This chain uses TRBV20-1 with TRBJ2-7; D possibly corresponds to TRBD2 (5 bases). V was pared by 6 bases and J by 7 bases, with 22 bases between. Germline CDR1 reads DFQATT; CDR2 reads SNEGSKA (reference sequence). The CDR3 has 14 residues.

This clonotype occurred many times. This rearrangement joins TRBV18 to TRBJ2-3, with 7 nucleotides matching TRBD2. The CDR3 loop spans 13 amino acids. Germline CDR1 and CDR2: KGHSH and LQKENI. J lost 0 bases, V lost 8 bases, and 2 bases had no gene match. CDR3: CASLAASTDTQYF. DNA for the CDR3: TGTGCCAGCCTAGCGGCAAGCACAGATACGCAGTATTTT.

This clonotype was recorded at least ten times. The chain uses TRBV5-1 and TRBJ2-5; no clear D. Germline V gene sequence: CDR1 SGHRS, CDR2 YFSETQ. The CDR3 is 15 amino acids. With 0 bases removed from V and 2 bases from J, the gap between germline ends came to 11 bases. The DNA for the CDR3 is TGCGCCAGCAGCTTGGGGGGTAAACCTCAAGAGACCCAGTACTTC. Its protein is CASSLGGKPQETQYF.

The genes are TRBV4-1 and TRBJ1-2; a weak D match, TRBD1 (5 bases). The V end was cut by 6 bases, the J end by 4 bases, with 18 bases between. CDR1 MGHRA and CDR2 YSYEKL come from the germline V gene. CDR3 length: 15 amino acids. The CDR3 nucleotides are TGCGCCAGCAGACCCACAGGCTACCTTGGCTATGGCTACACCTTC. Translation: CASRPTGYLGYGYTF.

This clonotype has a handful of counts. The chain links TRBV5-1 to TRBJ1-4; possibly TRBD1 for D (5 bases). Per germline, CDR1 SGHRS and CDR2 YFSETQ. V lost 0 bases and J lost 8, with 11 bases in between. This CDR3 region has 14 residues. CDR3 region: CASSLGAGREKLFF. CDR3 DNA sequence: TGCGCCAGCAGCTTGGGGGCAGGGAGGGAAAAACTGTTTTTT.